This T cell receptor (beta chain) derives from a study of long-term antiretroviral therapy in people with HIV (dated by TCRdb to 2022 to 2024). Turning to the overall study: Collection of the earliest samples took place about a decade ahead of the 2015 WHO recommendation for immediate ART, at a time when ART was typically delayed until CD4 counts fell. Among the 30 or so participants with HIV, eleven were female. A total of 192 cryopreserved PBMC samples were contributed to the cohort by 30 adults with confirmed HIV infection, with samples collected serially over a mean of approximately six years (range 1-12). A retrospective serial study tested whether changes in peripheral blood TRB repertoire composition and diversity were associated with ART initiation and durable HIV suppression. No cross-contamination during QIAcube processing was seen in test extractions of a monoclonal T-cell line run alongside 33 polyclonal samples.

Inclusion was restricted to participants for whom at least one PBMC sample before ART initiation and at least two post-ART samples were available. Treatment was received in the United States of America by all participants with HIV. Before DNA extraction, cryopreserved samples of roughly 0.85-10 million PBMC were thawed and washed. At the time of the earliest PBMC sample, participants with HIV were aged between about 20 and 54 years. PBMC samples were contributed by each participant from 1-4 timepoints before ART initiation and 2-8 timepoints after ART initiation, with a median of 7 samples. For every participant, serial HIV viral load, CD4+ T-cell count, ART history and demographic data were obtained. Using a Qiagen kit on a QIAcube, genomic DNA was extracted from unsorted PBMC, with samples processed in batches of 12. The CDR3 starts with the cysteine, ends with the phenylalanine, and has 12 residues. Only CDR3 DNA is held: 36 bases, read in frame from base 1. The V end loses 0 bases and the J end loses 8 bases, and a stretch of 8 bases separates them. In the germline V gene, CDR1 corresponds to SGDLS and CDR2 to YYNGEE.

The immunoSEQ hsTCRB v3.0 assay was used at survey level resolution for TRB variable region sequencing. The targeted TRB sequencing depth was roughly 40,000-55,000 T-cell genomes per sample. An Illumina MiSeq with a v3 150-cycle kit was used to sequence the pooled TRB libraries. Per the source publication's procedure: Repertoire analysis was performed in R inside a reproducible Nextflow workflow that covered QC, data transformation and analysis. LymphoSeq2, an R package for exploring AIRR-Seq data, was used to implement the custom analyses. Several samples that produced fewer than 5000 total TRB sequences were removed, so 150 to 200 HIV repertoires were analyzed. Among the 180 to 200 retained HIV repertoires, 55 to 65 were collected before ART initiation and some 130 after ART initiation. Repertoires were downsampled to 5000 TRB nucleotide sequences, with summary statistics averaged over 100 downsampling iterations. Only TRB sequences with CDR3 regions of at least seven amino acids were retained for analysis. Diversity was measured with a Shannon entropy-derived clonality score and the Gini coefficient. In the repertoire networks, any two of the top 5000 CDR3 amino acid sequences were linked whenever the two sequences differed by an edit distance of one. Antigen specificity groups and MHC restriction were predicted for TRB CDR3 amino acid sequences with GLIPH2. CDR3 amino acid sequences were matched against VDJdb and McPAS-TCR to flag known CMV, EBV, HIV or tissue antigen associations. Pre-ART, post-ART and control groups were compared with Wilcoxon signed-rank tests and Holm-Bonferroni correction. TCRdb's version of the immuneACCESS table is confined to in-frame rearrangements and falls short of the full clone set. An unresolved V gene accounts for under half of the shortfall where checked; the remainder is of unknown origin. For V, J and clone size, that table is used; D and trimming come from the DNA. The sample has some 29,000 clones on record, about 90% of them singletons. The top ten hold 7% to 9.5% of the sample.

This clone has only a few counts. No antigen is known for it. There are no base qualities to consult, and no much larger clone falls within one base. Overall study outcomes, separate from this receptor: The samples were dated from about 2003 to 2018, and the ART regimens that were used may be less effective than current ART regimens. Narrower CDR3 length ranges were observed in HIV repertoires than in controls, and an antigen-experienced repertoire with only a slight naive shift after ART was suggested by the network structure. Because cell numbers in pre-ART samples were limited, unsorted PBMC were profiled instead of sorted CD4+ and CD8+ T cells. No data were available on ART adherence, viral resistance or therapy changes, limiting inferences about post-ART repertoire changes. Expanded TRB clones identified before ART initiation dominated the repertoire across all time points, though the dominance fluctuated and decreased in many PLHIV after ART. ART initiation was associated with a significant increase in TRB diversity, but diversity stayed significantly below transplant donor controls even after long-term ART. Because PBMC availability was limited, only the TCR beta chain was sequenced, with no alpha chain pairing.

The TCR originated in a man aged 45-60 years with HIV. The sequenced sample was unsorted PBMCs, obtained 3.2 years before starting antiretroviral therapy. The sequence is built from TRBV9 and TRBJ1-1; no D gene is confidently identified. The nucleotides are TGTGCCAGCAGCGTAGAGGAGACGGAAGCTTTCTTT. This is translated as CASSVEETEAFF.